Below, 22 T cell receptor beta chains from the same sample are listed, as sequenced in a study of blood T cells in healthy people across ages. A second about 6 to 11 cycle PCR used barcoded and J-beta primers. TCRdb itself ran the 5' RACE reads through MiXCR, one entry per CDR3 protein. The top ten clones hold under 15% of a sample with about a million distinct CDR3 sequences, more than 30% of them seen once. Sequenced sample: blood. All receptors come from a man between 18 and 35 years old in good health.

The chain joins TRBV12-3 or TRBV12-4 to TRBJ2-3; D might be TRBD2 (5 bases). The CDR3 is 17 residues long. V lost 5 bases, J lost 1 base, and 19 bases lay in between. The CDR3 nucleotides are TGTGCCAGCAGTCCTCCTGACTACCTAGAGGGCACAGATACGCAGTATTTT. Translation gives CASSPPDYLEGTDTQYF.

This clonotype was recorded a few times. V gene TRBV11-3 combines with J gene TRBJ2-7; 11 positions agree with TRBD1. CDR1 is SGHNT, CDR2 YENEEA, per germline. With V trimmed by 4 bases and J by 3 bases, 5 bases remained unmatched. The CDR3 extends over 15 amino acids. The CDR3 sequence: CASSSGQGAYYEQYF. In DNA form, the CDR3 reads TGTGCCAGCAGCTCTGGACAGGGGGCCTACTACGAGCAGTACTTC.

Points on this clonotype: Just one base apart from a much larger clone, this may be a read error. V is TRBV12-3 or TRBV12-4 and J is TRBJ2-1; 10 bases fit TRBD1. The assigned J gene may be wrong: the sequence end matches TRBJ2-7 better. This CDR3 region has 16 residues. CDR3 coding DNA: TGTGCCAGCAGTTTTCAGGACAGGGGGGTCTACAATGAGCAGTACTTC. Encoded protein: CASSFQDRGVYNEQYF.

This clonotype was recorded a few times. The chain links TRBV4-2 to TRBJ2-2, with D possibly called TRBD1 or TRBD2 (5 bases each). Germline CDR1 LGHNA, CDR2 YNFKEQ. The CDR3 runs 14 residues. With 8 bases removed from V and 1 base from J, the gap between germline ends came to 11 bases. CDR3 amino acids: CASARDGNTGELFF. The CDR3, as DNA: TGTGCCAGCGCTCGGGACGGGAACACCGGGGAGCTGTTTTTT.

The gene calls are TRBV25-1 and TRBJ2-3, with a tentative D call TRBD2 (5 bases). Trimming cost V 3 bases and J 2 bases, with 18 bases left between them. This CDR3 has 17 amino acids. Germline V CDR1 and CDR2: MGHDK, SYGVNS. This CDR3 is CASSDGRTRAATDTQYF. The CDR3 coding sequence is TGTGCCAGCAGTGACGGACGGACGAGGGCGGCCACAGATACGCAGTATTTT. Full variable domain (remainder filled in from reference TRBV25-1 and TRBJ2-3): EADIYQTPRYLVIGTGKKITLECSQTMGHDKMYWYQQDPGMELHLIHYSYGVNSTEKGDLSSESTVSRIRTEHFPLTLESARPSHTSQYLCASSDGRTRAATDTQYFGPGTRLTVL.

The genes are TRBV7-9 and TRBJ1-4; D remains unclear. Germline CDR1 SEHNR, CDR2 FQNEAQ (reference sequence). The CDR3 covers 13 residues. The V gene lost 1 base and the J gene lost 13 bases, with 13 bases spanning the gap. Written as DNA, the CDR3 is TGTGCCAGCAGCTTAGTTGGCGGGGAAGCACTGTTTTTT. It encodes CASSLVGGEALFF.

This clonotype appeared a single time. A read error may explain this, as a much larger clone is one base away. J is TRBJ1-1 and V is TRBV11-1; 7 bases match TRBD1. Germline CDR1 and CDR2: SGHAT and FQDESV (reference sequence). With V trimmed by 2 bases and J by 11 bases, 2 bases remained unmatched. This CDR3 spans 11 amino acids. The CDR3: CASSLTGDAFF. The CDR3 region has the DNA TGTGCCAGCAGCTTAACAGGGGACGCTTTCTTT.

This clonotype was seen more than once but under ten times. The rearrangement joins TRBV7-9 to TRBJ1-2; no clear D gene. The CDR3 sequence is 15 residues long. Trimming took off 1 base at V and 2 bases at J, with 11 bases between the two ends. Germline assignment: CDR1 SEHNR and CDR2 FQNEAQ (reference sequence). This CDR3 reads CASSLDAAANYGYTF. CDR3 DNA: TGTGCCAGCAGCTTAGATGCGGCGGCCAACTATGGCTACACCTTC.

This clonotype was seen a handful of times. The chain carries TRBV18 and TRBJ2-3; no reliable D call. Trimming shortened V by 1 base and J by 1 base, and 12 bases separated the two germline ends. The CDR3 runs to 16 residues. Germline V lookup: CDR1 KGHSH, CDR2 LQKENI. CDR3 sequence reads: CASSPLGRAGTDTQYF. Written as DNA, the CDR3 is TGTGCCAGCTCACCACTGGGCAGAGCAGGCACAGATACGCAGTATTTT.

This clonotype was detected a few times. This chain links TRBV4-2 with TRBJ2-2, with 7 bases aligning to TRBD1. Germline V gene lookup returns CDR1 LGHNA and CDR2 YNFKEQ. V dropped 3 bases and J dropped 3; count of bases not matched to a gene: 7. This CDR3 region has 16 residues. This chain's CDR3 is CASSHGAGGDTGELFF. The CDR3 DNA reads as TGTGCCAGCAGCCACGGCGCAGGGGGAGACACCGGGGAGCTGTTTTTT.

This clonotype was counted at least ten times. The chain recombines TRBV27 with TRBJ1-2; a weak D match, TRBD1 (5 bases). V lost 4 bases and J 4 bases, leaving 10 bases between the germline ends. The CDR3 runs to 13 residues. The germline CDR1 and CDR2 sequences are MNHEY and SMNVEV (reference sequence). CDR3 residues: CASSSEQGYGYTF. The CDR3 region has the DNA TGTGCCAGCAGTTCGGAGCAGGGCTATGGCTACACCTTC.

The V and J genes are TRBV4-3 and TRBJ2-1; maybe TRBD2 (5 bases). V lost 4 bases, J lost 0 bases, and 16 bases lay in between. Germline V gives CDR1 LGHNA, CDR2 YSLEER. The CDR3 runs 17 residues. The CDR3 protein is CASSPSSGFRSYNEQFF. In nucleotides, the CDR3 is TGCGCCAGCAGCCCGAGTTCGGGATTTCGCTCCTACAATGAGCAGTTCTTC.

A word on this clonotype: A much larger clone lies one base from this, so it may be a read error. CDR3 residues: CASSLVVLDEQYF. The CDR3 DNA is TGTGCCAGCAGCTTAGTAGTCCTCGATGAGCAGTACTTC. This chain connects TRBV7-6 to TRBJ2-5; no firm D call. The CDR3 runs 13 residues. The V gene's germline CDR1 is SGHVS and CDR2 FNYEAQ. Trimming shortened V by 1 base and J by 11 bases, and 14 bases separated the two germline ends.

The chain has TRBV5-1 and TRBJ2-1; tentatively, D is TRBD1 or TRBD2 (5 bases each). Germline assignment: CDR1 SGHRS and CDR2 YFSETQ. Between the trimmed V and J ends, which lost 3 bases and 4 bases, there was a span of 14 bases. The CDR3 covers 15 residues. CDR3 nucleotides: TGCGCCAGCAGCTCGGACTGGGGCCCTTACAATGAGCAGTTCTTC. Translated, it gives CASSSDWGPYNEQFF.

CDR3 amino acids: CASSPTTGRPYGYTF. CDR3 sequence (DNA): TGTGCCAGCAGCCCTACCACTGGCAGGCCGTATGGCTACACCTTC. The chain couples TRBV9 to TRBJ1-2; D remains unclear. The germline V and J ends were trimmed by 4 bases and 5 bases, with 18 bases remaining between them. CDR3 length equals 15 residues. Germline loops: CDR1 SGDLS, CDR2 YYNGEE.

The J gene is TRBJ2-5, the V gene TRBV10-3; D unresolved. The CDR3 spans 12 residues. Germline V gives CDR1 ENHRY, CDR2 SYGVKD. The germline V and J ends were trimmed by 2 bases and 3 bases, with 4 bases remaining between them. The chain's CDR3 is CAISEGEETQYF. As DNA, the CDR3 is TGTGCCATCAGTGAGGGAGAAGAGACCCAGTACTTC.

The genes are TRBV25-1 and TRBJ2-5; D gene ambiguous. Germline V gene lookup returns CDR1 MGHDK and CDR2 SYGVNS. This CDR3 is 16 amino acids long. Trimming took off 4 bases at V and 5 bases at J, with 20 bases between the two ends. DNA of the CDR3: TGTGCCAGCAGTGCCTTTTTCGGGTCTCAGGAGGAGACCCAGTACTTC. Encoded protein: CASSAFFGSQEETQYF. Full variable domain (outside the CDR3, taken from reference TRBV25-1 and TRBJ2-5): EADIYQTPRYLVIGTGKKITLECSQTMGHDKMYWYQQDPGMELHLIHYSYGVNSTEKGDLSSESTVSRIRTEHFPLTLESARPSHTSQYLCASSAFFGSQEETQYFGPGTRLLVL.

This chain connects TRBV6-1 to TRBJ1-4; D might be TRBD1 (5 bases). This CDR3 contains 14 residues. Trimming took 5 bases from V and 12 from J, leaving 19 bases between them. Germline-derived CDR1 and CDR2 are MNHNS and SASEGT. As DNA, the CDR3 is TGTGCCAGCAGTTTAGGGGCGGTACAGGAAGAACTGTTTTTT. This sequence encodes CASSLGAVQEELFF.

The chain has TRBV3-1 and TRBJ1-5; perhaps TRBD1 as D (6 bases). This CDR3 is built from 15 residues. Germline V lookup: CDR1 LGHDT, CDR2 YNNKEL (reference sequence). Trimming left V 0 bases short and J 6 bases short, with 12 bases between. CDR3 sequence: CASSQDLHRVQPQHF. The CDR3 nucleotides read TGTGCCAGCAGCCAAGATCTTCACAGGGTTCAGCCCCAGCATTTT.

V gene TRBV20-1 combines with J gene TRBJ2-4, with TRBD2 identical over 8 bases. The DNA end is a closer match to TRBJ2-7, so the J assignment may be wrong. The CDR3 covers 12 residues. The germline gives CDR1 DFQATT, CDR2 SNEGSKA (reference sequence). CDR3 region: CSATGTSNEQYF. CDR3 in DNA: TGCAGTGCTACCGGGACTAGTAACGAGCAGTACTTC.

Here the CDR3 reads CASSFAGAAYEKLFF. The DNA for the CDR3 is TGTGCCAGCAGTTTCGCAGGGGCGGCGTATGAAAAACTGTTTTTT. The rearrangement links TRBV12-3 or TRBV12-4 to TRBJ1-4, with D perhaps matching TRBD1 (6 bases). The germline V and J ends were trimmed by 3 bases and 6 bases, with 14 bases remaining between them. This CDR3 has 15 amino acids.

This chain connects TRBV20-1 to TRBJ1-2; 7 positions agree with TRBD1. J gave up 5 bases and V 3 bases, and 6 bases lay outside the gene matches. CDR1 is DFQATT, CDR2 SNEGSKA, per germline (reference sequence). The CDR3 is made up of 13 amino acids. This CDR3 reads CSASQGVLYGYTF. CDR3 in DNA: TGCAGTGCTAGTCAGGGGGTACTATATGGCTACACCTTC.